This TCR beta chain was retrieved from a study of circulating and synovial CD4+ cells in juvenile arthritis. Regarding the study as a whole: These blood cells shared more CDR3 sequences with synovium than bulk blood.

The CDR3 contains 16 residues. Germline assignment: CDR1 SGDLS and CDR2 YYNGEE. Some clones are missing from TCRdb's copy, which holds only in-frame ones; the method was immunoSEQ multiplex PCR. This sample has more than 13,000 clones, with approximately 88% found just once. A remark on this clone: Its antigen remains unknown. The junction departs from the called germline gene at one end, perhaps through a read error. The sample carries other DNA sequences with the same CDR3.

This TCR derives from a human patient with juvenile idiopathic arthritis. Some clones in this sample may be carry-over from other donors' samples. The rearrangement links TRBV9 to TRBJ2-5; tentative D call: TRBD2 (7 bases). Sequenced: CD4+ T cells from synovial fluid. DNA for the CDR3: TGTGCCAGTAGCGCAAAGGGGCAGGGGAGGGAGGAGACCCAGTACTTC. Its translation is CASSAKGQGREETQYF.